The following is a T cell receptor beta chain sequence with its context. Its antigen is as yet unknown. This CDR3 spans 18 amino acids. Germline CDR1 LGHNA, CDR2 YNFKEQ. Trimming shortened V by 1 base and J by 5 bases, and 23 bases separated the two germline ends. Expressed TCRB transcripts were sequenced because the isolated RNA had all been reverse transcribed beforehand. Sequencing was performed with immunoSEQ multiplex PCR; in TCRdb, only in-frame clones are kept and a portion is missing. The sample carries fewer than 450,000 clones, roughly 12% recorded once. Markers CD45RO/CCR7/CD25/CD127/CD95/CD27 served to sort CD4+ naive, central memory, regulatory and stem cell-like memory cells. Without exception, sorted populations had purity beyond 95%. The source of the sample is a study of beta chain features in type 1 diabetes. Findings and caveats of the study: Shortening that was moderate but significant affected the TCRB CDR3s of Type 1 diabetes patients in all four CD4+ subsets. Patients' naive, central memory and Treg TCRB repertoires seemed closer to one another than those of healthy donors. The influence of HLA type on TCRB rearrangement stayed undetermined.

The sequenced sample was naive CD4+ T cells from blood. The V and J genes are TRBV4-2 and TRBJ2-5, with a weak D call TRBD1 (6 bases). The sequence came from a woman in her late teens or twenties with type 1 diabetes. CDR3 residues: CASSQGGSSYDRRETQYF. CDR3 in DNA: TGTGCCAGCAGCCAAGGGGGTAGCAGCTACGACAGGAGGGAGACCCAGTACTTC.